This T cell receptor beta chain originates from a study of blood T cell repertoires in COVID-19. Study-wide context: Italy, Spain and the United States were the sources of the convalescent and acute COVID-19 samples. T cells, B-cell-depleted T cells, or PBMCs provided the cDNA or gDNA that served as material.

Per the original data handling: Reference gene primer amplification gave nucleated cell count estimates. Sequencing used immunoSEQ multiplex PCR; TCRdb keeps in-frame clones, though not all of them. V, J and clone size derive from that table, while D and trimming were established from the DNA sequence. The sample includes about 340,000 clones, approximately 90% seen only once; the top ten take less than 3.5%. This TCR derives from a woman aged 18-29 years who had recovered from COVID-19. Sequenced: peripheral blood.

For the CDR3, the DNA is TGTGCCAGCAGCTTGAGGAGGCGTAACACCGGGGAGCTGTTTTTT. It codes for CASSLRRRNTGELFF. J is TRBJ2-2 and V is TRBV7-9; weak D call: TRBD2 (5 bases). V lost 3 bases and J lost 2, with 10 bases in between. This CDR3 is built from 15 residues. The V gene's germline CDR1 is SEHNR and CDR2 FQNEAQ (reference sequence).